This T cell receptor (beta chain) was found in a study of blood T cell repertoires in COVID-19. Method: immunoSEQ multiplex PCR; TCRdb's copy keeps in-frame clones and lacks some. The sample has over 150,000 clones, 90% seen once. The clonotype originates from a man in his forties or fifties with acute or convalescent COVID-19. Sample: peripheral blood.

The CDR3 bases are TGCAGCGTTAGGGGGAACTATGGCTACACCTTC. Residues: CSVRGNYGYTF. This sequence joins TRBV29-1 and TRBJ1-2, with D perhaps TRBD1 (6 bases). Germline V lookup: CDR1 SQVTM, CDR2 ANQGSEA. The V end was cut by 5 bases, the J end by 2 bases, with 6 bases between. The CDR3 sequence is 11 residues long.